This T cell receptor beta chain was sequenced for a study of T cells after yellow fever vaccination. The V and J ends lost 3 bases and 4 bases respectively, with 24 bases between them. Germline lookup yields CDR1 SGHAT and CDR2 FQNNGV. The length of the CDR3 is 18 residues. TCRdb recomputed calls from the 5' RACE reads with MiXCR, one row per CDR3 protein. Here the sample spans nearly 350,000 distinct CDR3 sequences, roughly 7.5% being singletons. This TCR was sampled from a man aged 18 to 35 who received the YFV17D yellow fever vaccine. V gene TRBV11-2 combines with J gene TRBJ1-2; D possibly corresponds to TRBD1 (5 bases). This sample comprised PBMCs, obtained roughly 46 days after the first yellow fever vaccination. The CDR3 DNA follows: TGTGCCAGCAGCTTTCTGCGGGGCGTAGAGTTCGGGATCTATGGCTACACCTTC. Protein product: CASSFLRGVEFGIYGYTF. Combining the CDR3 with reference TRBV11-2 and TRBJ1-2 gives the whole variable domain EAGVAQSPRYKIIEKRQSVAFWCNPISGHATLYWYQQILGQGPKLLIQFQNNGVVDDSQLPKDRFSAERLKGVDSTLKIQPAKLEDSAVYLCASSFLRGVEFGIYGYTFGSGTRLTVV.